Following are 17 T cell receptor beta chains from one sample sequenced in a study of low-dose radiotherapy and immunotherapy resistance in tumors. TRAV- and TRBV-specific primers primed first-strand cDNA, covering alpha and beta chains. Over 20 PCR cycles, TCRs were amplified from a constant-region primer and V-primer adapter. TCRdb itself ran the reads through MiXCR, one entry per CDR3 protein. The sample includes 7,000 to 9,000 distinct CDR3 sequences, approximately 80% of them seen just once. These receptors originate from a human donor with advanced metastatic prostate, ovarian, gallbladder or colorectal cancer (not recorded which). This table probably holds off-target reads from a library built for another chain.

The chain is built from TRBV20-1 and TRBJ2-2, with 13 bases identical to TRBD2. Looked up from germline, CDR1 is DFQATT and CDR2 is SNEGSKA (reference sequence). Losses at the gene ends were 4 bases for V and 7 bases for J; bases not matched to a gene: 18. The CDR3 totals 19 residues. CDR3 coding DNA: TGCAGTGCTACTCAGACTAGCGGGGGGTCCTTTTATGATGACGGGGAGCTGTTTTTT. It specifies CSATQTSGGSFYDDGELFF.

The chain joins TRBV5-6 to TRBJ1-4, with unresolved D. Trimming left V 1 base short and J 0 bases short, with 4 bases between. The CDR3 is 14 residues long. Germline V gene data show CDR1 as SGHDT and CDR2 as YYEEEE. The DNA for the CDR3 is TGTGCCAGCAGCTTGCCTGCAACTAATGAAAAACTGTTTTTT. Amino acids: CASSLPATNEKLFF.

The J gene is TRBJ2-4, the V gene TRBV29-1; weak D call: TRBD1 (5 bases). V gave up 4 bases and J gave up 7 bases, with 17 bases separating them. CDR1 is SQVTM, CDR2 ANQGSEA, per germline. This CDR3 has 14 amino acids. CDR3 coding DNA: TGCAGCGTTGTAGAAGCCTCAAGGGGTAACATTCAGTACTTC. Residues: CSVVEASRGNIQYF.

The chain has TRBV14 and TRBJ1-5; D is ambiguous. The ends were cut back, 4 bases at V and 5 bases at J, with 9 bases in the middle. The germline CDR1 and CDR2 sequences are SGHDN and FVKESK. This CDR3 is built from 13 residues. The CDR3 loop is CASSRGRYQPQHF. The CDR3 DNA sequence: TGTGCCAGCAGCCGAGGACGGTATCAGCCCCAGCATTTT.

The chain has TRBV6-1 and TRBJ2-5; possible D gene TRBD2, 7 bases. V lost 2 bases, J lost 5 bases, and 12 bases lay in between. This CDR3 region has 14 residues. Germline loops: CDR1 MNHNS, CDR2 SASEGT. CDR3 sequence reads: CASSEIRGAETQYF. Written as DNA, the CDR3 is TGTGCCAGCAGTGAAATTCGGGGGGCTGAGACCCAGTACTTC.

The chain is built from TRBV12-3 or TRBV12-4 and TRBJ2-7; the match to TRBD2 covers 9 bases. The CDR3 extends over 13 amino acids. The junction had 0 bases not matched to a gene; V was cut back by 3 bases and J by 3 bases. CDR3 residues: CASSFSGGYEQYF. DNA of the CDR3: TGTGCCAGCAGTTTTAGCGGGGGCTACGAGCAGTACTTC.

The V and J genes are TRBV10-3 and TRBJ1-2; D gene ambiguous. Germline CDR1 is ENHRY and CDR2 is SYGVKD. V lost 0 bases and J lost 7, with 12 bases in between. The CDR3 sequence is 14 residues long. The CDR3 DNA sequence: TGTGCCATCAGTGAGTCGAGGGAAGAGGGTGGCTACACCTTC. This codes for CAISESREEGGYTF.

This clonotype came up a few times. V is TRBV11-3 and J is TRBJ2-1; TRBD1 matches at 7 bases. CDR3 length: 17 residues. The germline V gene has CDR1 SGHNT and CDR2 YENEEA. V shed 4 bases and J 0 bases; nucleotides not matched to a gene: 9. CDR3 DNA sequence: TGTGCCAGCAGCTCCCGACAGGGTGACAGCTCCTACAATGAGCAGTTCTTC. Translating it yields CASSSRQGDSSYNEQFF. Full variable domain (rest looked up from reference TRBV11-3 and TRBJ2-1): EAGVVQSPRYKIIEKKQPVAFWCNPISGHNTLYWYLQNLGQGPELLIRYENEEAVDDSQLPKDRFSAERLKGVDSTLKIQPAELGDSAVYLCASSSRQGDSSYNEQFFGPGTRLTVL.

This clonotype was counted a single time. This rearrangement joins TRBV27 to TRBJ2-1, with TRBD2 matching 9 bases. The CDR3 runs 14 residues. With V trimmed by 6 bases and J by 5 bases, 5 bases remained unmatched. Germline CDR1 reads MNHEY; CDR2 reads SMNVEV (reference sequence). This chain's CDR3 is CASRAGGFNNEQFF. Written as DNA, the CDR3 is TGTGCCAGCAGGGCGGGGGGGTTCAACAATGAGCAGTTCTTC.

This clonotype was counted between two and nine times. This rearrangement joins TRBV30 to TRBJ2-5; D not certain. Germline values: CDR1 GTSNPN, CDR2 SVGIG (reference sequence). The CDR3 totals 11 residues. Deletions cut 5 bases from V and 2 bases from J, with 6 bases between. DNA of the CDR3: TGTGCCTGGGCCAAACAAGAGACCCAGTACTTC. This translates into CAWAKQETQYF.

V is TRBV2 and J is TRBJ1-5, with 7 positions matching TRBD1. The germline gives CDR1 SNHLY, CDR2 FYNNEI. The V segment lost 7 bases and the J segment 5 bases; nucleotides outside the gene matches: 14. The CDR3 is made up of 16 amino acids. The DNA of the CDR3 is TGTGCCAGCAATCTGATAAAAGGGAGGGGGCATCAGCCCCAGCATTTT. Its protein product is CASNLIKGRGHQPQHF. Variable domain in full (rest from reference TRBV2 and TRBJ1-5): EPEVTQTPSHQVTQMGQEVILRCVPISNHLYFYWYRQILGQKVEFLVSFYNNEISEKSEIFDDQFSVERPDGSNFTLKIRSTKLEDSAMYFCASNLIKGRGHQPQHFGDGTRLSIL.

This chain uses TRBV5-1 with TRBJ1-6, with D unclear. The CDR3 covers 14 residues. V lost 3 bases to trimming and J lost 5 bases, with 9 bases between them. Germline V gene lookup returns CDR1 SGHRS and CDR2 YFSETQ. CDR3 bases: TGCGCCAGCAGCTCATGGGGAGATAATTCACCCCTCCACTTT. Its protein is CASSSWGDNSPLHF.

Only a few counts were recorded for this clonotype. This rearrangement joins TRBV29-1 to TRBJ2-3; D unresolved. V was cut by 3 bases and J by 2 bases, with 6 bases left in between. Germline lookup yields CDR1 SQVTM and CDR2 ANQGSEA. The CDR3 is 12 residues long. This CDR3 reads CSVEYNTDTQYF. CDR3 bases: TGCAGCGTTGAGTATAACACAGATACGCAGTATTTT.

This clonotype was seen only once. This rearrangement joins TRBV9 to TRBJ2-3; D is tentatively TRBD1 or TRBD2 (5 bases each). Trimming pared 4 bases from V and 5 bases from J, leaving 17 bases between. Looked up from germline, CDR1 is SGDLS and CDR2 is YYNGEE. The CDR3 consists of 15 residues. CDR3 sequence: CASSKTGAPGDTQYF. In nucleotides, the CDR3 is TGTGCCAGCAGCAAAACCGGGGCACCGGGAGATACGCAGTATTTT.

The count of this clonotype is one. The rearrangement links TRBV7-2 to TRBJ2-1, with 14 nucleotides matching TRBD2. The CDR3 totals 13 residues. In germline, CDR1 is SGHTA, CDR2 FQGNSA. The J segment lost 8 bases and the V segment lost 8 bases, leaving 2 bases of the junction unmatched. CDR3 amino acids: CASGTSGGYEQFF. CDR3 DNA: TGTGCCAGCGGGACTAGCGGGGGCTATGAGCAGTTCTTC. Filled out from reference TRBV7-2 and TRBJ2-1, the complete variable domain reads GAGVSQSPSNKVTEKGKDVELRCDPISGHTALYWYRQSLGQGLEFLIYFQGNSAPDKSGLPSDRFSAERTGGSVSTLTIQRTQQEDSAVYLCASGTSGGYEQFFGPGTRLTVL.

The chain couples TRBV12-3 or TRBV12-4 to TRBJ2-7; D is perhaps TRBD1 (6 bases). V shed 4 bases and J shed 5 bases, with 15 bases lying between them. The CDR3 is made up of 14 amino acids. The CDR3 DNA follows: TGTGCCAGCAGTTCCTCGGGACAACCCGACGAGCAGTACTTC. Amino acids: CASSSSGQPDEQYF.

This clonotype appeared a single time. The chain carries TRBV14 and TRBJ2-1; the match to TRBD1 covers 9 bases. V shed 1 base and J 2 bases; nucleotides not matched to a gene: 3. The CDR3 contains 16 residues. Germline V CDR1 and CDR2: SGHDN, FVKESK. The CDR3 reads CASSQVGDRAYNEQFF. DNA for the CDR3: TGTGCCAGCAGCCAAGTTGGGGACAGGGCCTACAATGAGCAGTTCTTC.